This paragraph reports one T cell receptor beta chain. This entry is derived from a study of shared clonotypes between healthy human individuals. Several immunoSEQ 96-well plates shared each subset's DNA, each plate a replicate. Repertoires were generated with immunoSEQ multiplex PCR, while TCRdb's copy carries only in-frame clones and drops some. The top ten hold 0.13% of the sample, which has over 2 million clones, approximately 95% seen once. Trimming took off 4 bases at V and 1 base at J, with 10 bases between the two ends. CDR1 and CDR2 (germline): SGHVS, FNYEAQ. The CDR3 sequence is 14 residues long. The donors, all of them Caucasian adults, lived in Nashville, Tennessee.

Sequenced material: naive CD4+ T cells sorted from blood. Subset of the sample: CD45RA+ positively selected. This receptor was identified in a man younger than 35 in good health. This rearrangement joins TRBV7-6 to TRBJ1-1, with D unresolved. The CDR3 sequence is CASSWRDSNTEAFF. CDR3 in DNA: TGTGCCAGCAGCTGGCGCGACTCGAACACTGAAGCTTTCTTT.